Reported below is one TCR beta chain. The sample comes from a study of blood T cell repertoires in COVID-19. TCRdb keeps only in-frame clones here, not all; method: immunoSEQ multiplex PCR. The sample includes around 320,000 clones, around 89% of them seen just once. Trimming took 3 bases from V and 0 from J, leaving 8 bases between them. The germline gives CDR1 GTSNPN, CDR2 SVGIG (reference sequence). The CDR3 loop spans 13 amino acids. The clonotype was recovered from a woman aged 30 to 39 who had recovered from COVID-19. V and J are TRBV30 and TRBJ1-1; D is uncertain. The sequenced sample was peripheral blood. The CDR3 DNA follows: TGTGCCTGGAGACAAGTTATGAACACTGAAGCTTTCTTT. This gives the protein CAWRQVMNTEAFF.